Listed below are T cell receptor beta chains from one sample, sequenced in a study of blood T cell repertoires in COVID-19. TCRdb keeps only in-frame clones here, not all; method: immunoSEQ multiplex PCR. Seen here are about 140,000 clones, more than 65% observed once, and the top ten hold approximately 4%. The sequencing sample was made of peripheral blood. The source is an older woman with acute or convalescent COVID-19. The CDR3 runs from the conserved cysteine through the conserved F or W. The D gene is left open where the match is weak. Clone size, where shown, is once, few, many, or a class for clones that have expanded.

clone_size j_call v_call cdr3_length d_call cdr3_aa
. TRBJ1-1 TRBV5-1 14 TRBD1 CASSGTGRNTEAFF
. TRBJ2-3 TRBV27 17 . CASSFAIGQGFVDTQYF
. TRBJ2-1 TRBV21-1 18 . CASSKLAGGNLSYNEQFF
once TRBJ2-1 TRBV19 15 . CASSMSAGLYNEQFF
. TRBJ2-7 TRBV28 16 TRBD1 CASSFAYEGAGHEQYF
few TRBJ1-2 TRBV27 15 . CASSLWGPGLDGYTF
. TRBJ2-3 TRBV10-1 13 TRBD1 CASSPGGADTQYF
. TRBJ2-2 TRBV30 13 . CAWSVRGIGELFF
. TRBJ2-7 TRBV5-1 15 . CASSYDGVVSYEQYF
. TRBJ2-1 TRBV10-3 13 . CAISGGRDNEQFF
. TRBJ2-7 TRBV29-1 12 TRBD1 CSVGTGGSEQYF
. TRBJ2-3 TRBV7-3 14 . CASSPMVGGNTQYF
. TRBJ2-7 TRBV5-1 14 TRBD1 CASSLTGAAYEQYF
few TRBJ1-5 TRBV6-6 14 . CASSYATPGDPQHF
. TRBJ2-1 TRBV24-1 15 . CATSDLNSPYNEQFF
. TRBJ2-7 TRBV28 14 TRBD2 CATVSSGSSYEQYF
. TRBJ1-2 TRBV7-8 12 . CASSPEGYGYTF
. TRBJ2-4 TRBV4-3 18 . CASSQDLGGAGVRNIQYF
. TRBJ2-3 TRBV4-1 13 . CASSRTGIDTQYF
. TRBJ1-2 TRBV2 13 . CASSEGDNYGYTF
. TRBJ2-1 TRBV28 15 . CASSLWRVSLREQFF
. TRBJ2-7 TRBV28 17 . CASRGTTGLVFANEQYF
. TRBJ1-4 TRBV10-3 13 TRBD1 CAIRGQLNEKLFF
. TRBJ1-1 TRBV9 17 TRBD1 CASSLNPGTGVNTEAFF
. TRBJ2-7 TRBV6-6 12 . CASSRNSYEQYF
. TRBJ2-5 TRBV6-5 14 TRBD1 CASSRDRGRETQYF
. TRBJ2-7 TRBV5-6 14 TRBD1 CASSLSGQGYEQYF
. TRBJ2-3 TRBV7-9 17 TRBD2 CASSSWVLAGGTDTQYF
. TRBJ2-7 TRBV20-1 12 . CSASRQSDEQYF
. TRBJ1-5 TRBV19 17 TRBD1 CASSIIGVSTGSQPQHF
. TRBJ1-5 TRBV12-5 15 TRBD1 CASDLNFTGAQPQHF
. TRBJ1-2 TRBV7-9 13 . CASFGGGAGGYTF
. TRBJ2-2 TRBV12-3/TRBV12-4 12 . CASTTGAGELFF
. TRBJ2-1 TRBV6-5 13 TRBD2 CASRGLAGVGQFF
. TRBJ2-7 TRBV18 11 . CASSNGVEQYF
. TRBJ2-1 TRBV28 14 . CASTRGGNYNEQFF
. TRBJ1-6 TRBV27 14 . CASSLWGGGSPLHF
. TRBJ1-6 TRBV30 11 . CAWSVGGALHF
. TRBJ1-4 TRBV3-1/TRBV3-2 17 . CASSQGALTATNEKLFF
. TRBJ2-7 TRBV21-1 16 . CASRGTSGGMSYEQYF
. TRBJ1-3 TRBV7-6 16 . CASSLGEAGSGNTIYF
once TRBJ1-2 TRBV7-9 12 . CASSFMARGYTF
. TRBJ2-1 TRBV18 15 . CASSPGAELYNEQFF
. TRBJ1-1 TRBV6-1 15 . CASSESGQRATEAFF
. TRBJ2-1 TRBV12-3/TRBV12-4 12 . CASSREGNEQFF
. TRBJ1-4 TRBV7-9 15 TRBD1 CASSPQGVPNEKLFF
. TRBJ1-5 TRBV2 13 . CASSPGHNQPQHF
. TRBJ1-1 TRBV11-3 14 . CASSLGPSVTEAFF
. TRBJ2-7 TRBV11-2 14 . CASSPPGSFYEQYF
few TRBJ2-7 TRBV2 13 . CASSEAKIYEQYF
. TRBJ1-6 TRBV19 15 TRBD1 CASTPGQGRNSPLHF